Below, 19 T cell receptor beta chains from the same sample are listed, as sequenced in a study of T cells after posttransplantation cyclophosphamide. Controls had myeloablative marrow grafts with methotrexate and calcineurin inhibitor, sampled at 1 year. Using immunoSEQ multiplex PCR, the repertoire was profiled, and TCRdb retains in-frame clones only, with some absent. The data contain about 24,000 clones, around 90% of them seen just once; the ten biggest clones take up less than 9.5%. The sequencing used PBMCs, collected after an allogeneic stem cell transplant with a calcineurin inhibitor and methotrexate. Every receptor here comes from a female patient aged 50 to 65 who received an allogeneic stem cell transplant from an unrelated donor, was CMV-positive, and had chronic GVHD only. Some of these T cells may belong to the graft donor.

This clone was found once. The genes are TRBV28 and TRBJ2-2, with a weak D call TRBD1 (6 bases). Trimming removed 3 bases from V and 4 bases from J, with 12 bases in between. This CDR3 region has 15 residues. In germline, CDR1 is MDHEN, CDR2 SYDVKM. CDR3 nucleotide sequence: TGTGCCAGCAGTTTCCAGGGGCGGCGCACCGGGGAGCTGTTTTTT. Translating gives CASSFQGRRTGELFF.

This chain connects TRBV18 to TRBJ2-1, with D hard to call. Per germline, CDR1 KGHSH and CDR2 LQKENI. The length of the CDR3 is 16 residues. Trimming pared 0 bases from V and 3 bases from J, leaving 12 bases between. The CDR3 is CASSPPVLGLYNEQFF. DNA for the CDR3: TGTGCCAGCTCACCACCGGTGCTAGGCCTCTACAATGAGCAGTTCTTC.

The rearrangement joins TRBV11-2 to TRBJ2-1; 7 bases agree with TRBD2. Germline V gene sequence: CDR1 SGHAT, CDR2 FQNNGV. The CDR3 loop spans 14 amino acids. V was clipped by 3 bases and J by 12 bases; unmatched bases: 11. The CDR3 region is CASSLGVSGIWQFF. The CDR3 nucleotides are TGTGCCAGCAGCTTGGGGGTCAGCGGGATCTGGCAGTTCTTC.

The rearrangement joins TRBV7-9 to TRBJ2-2; D is possibly TRBD1 (7 bases). CDR1 and CDR2 from the germline V gene are SEHNR and FQNEAQ (reference sequence). Trimming took off 10 bases at V and 3 bases at J, with 24 bases between the two ends. The CDR3 runs to 17 residues. CDR3 sequence (DNA): TGTGCCACCACGCCACCGGCCCAGGGGGGCTACACCGGGGAGCTGTTTTTT. It specifies CATTPPAQGGYTGELFF.

The gene calls are TRBV6-1 and TRBJ1-1, with 10 bases matching TRBD1. Germline CDR1 and CDR2: MNHNS and SASEGT. The CDR3 length is 14 residues. Unmatched junction bases numbered 4, after V lost 4 bases and J lost 5 bases. The CDR3 protein is CASSGDRGRTEAFF. DNA for the CDR3: TGTGCCAGCAGTGGAGACAGGGGGCGGACTGAAGCTTTCTTT.

The chain employs TRBV2 and TRBJ1-3, with D tentatively TRBD1 (5 bases). The CDR3 loop spans 15 amino acids. V gave up 6 bases and J gave up 2 bases, with 14 bases separating them. CDR1 is SNHLY, CDR2 FYNNEI, per germline. CDR3: CASSPNRSPGNTIYF. The CDR3 DNA reads as TGTGCCAGCAGCCCCAACAGGTCCCCTGGAAACACCATATATTTT.

This sequence joins TRBV9 and TRBJ1-1, with a tentative D call TRBD1 (5 bases). The V gene's germline CDR1 is SGDLS and CDR2 YYNGEE. The CDR3 is made up of 13 amino acids. Trimming took off 4 bases at V and 1 base at J, with 8 bases between the two ends. This CDR3 is CASSYTGNTEAFF. The CDR3, as DNA: TGTGCCAGCAGCTATACAGGGAACACTGAAGCTTTCTTT.

This chain joins TRBV7-3 and TRBJ2-5, with 7 positions matching TRBD2. The germline CDR1 and CDR2 sequences are SGHTA and FQGTGA. The CDR3 extends over 15 amino acids. The V segment lost 4 bases and the J segment 9 bases; nucleotides outside the gene matches: 14. The DNA of the CDR3 is TGTGCCAGCAGCTCGAGTCCGGGGGGTGCAGTGTCCCAGTACTTC. It encodes CASSSSPGGAVSQYF.

The chain couples TRBV6-5 to TRBJ2-7, with D unclear. Germline V lookup: CDR1 MNHEY, CDR2 SVGAGI. V shed 4 bases and J shed 4 bases, with 11 bases lying between them. This CDR3 has 13 residues. In DNA form, the CDR3 reads TGTGCCAGCAGTTTAACGAGTGGTTACGAGCAGTACTTC. Its translation: CASSLTSGYEQYF.

This clone was recorded only once. The chain links TRBV28 to TRBJ2-7; a possible D gene is TRBD2 (6 bases). Looked up from germline, CDR1 is MDHEN and CDR2 is SYDVKM. This CDR3 region has 15 residues. With 5 bases removed from V and 3 bases from J, the gap between germline ends came to 17 bases. The CDR3 DNA is TGTGCCAGCAGTACTCCGGGACTGAAAAGCTACGAGCAGTACTTC. Its translation: CASSTPGLKSYEQYF.

The chain carries TRBV30 and TRBJ1-1; maybe TRBD1 (5 bases). Trimming pared 0 bases from V and 3 bases from J, leaving 8 bases between. This CDR3 spans 13 amino acids. Germline CDR1 GTSNPN, CDR2 SVGIG (reference sequence). CDR3 DNA: TGTGCCTGGAGTGTCGGGGGTCACACTGAAGCTTTCTTT. This sequence encodes CAWSVGGHTEAFF.

V is TRBV4-1 and J is TRBJ2-7; TRBD2 aligns across 10 bases. Unmatched junction bases numbered 13, after V lost 4 bases and J lost 1 base. Germline CDR1 reads MGHRA; CDR2 reads YSYEKL. This CDR3 is 18 amino acids long. CDR3 amino acids: CASSPLRQGLARSYEQYF. CDR3 DNA sequence: TGCGCCAGCAGCCCCCTAAGGCAGGGACTAGCGCGATCCTACGAGCAGTACTTC.

This sequence joins TRBV27 and TRBJ2-1, with D tentatively TRBD2 (6 bases). The CDR3 is made up of 15 amino acids. Trimming left V 6 bases short and J 0 bases short, with 12 bases between. The germline V gene encodes CDR1 MNHEY and CDR2 SMNVEV (reference sequence). DNA of the CDR3: TGTGCCAGCAGCCAAGGGACTGACTCCTACAATGAGCAGTTCTTC. This codes for CASSQGTDSYNEQFF.

The V gene is TRBV7-9, the J gene TRBJ2-2, with 7 bases lining up with TRBD1. V shed 7 bases, J shed 6 bases, and the junction held 8 bases outside the gene matches. The CDR3 loop spans 14 amino acids. The germline CDR1 and CDR2 sequences are SEHNR and FQNEAQ (reference sequence). CDR3 residues: CASTLTGIAGELFF. CDR3 sequence (DNA): TGTGCCAGCACCTTGACAGGGATAGCCGGGGAGCTGTTTTTT.

This clone was seen a single time. The CDR3 region has the DNA TGTGCCAGCAACCAGGGACAGGGGCTGGGCAATGAGCAGTTCTTC. Translating gives CASNQGQGLGNEQFF. The J gene is TRBJ2-1, the V gene TRBV6-6; 10 positions agree with TRBD1. V was pared by 7 bases and J by 6 bases, with 9 bases of the junction left unmatched. The CDR3 has 15 residues. Germline values: CDR1 MNHNY, CDR2 SVGAGI (reference sequence).

This clone was counted a single time. The rearrangement uses TRBV10-3 and TRBJ2-2; 11 bases are a match to TRBD2. The CDR3 is 15 residues long. CDR1 ENHRY and CDR2 SYGVKD come from the germline V gene. V shed 5 bases and J 3 bases; nucleotides not matched to a gene: 2. The CDR3 DNA follows: TGTGCCATCAGTCTTAGCGGGAGGGACACCGGGGAGCTGTTTTTT. Translated: CAISLSGRDTGELFF.

This clone has a single count. The chain couples TRBV30 to TRBJ1-1; perhaps TRBD1 as D (6 bases). The CDR3 is 12 residues long. Germline values: CDR1 GTSNPN, CDR2 SVGIG (reference sequence). Trimming shortened V by 4 bases and J by 5 bases, and 11 bases separated the two germline ends. The CDR3 region has the DNA TGTGCCTGGACCGCCAGGGGAACTGAAGCTTTCTTT. This translates into CAWTARGTEAFF.

This clone was observed once. This sequence joins TRBV7-2 and TRBJ2-5; TRBD2 is a possible D gene (5 bases). Germline V gives CDR1 SGHTA, CDR2 FQGNSA. Trimming took off 1 base at V and 5 bases at J, with 8 bases between the two ends. This CDR3 comprises 13 residues. CDR3 nucleotide sequence: TGTGCCAGCAGCTTAGGTCCGGGGGAGACCCAGTACTTC. Its protein is CASSLGPGETQYF.

Points on this clone: This CDR3 is also generated by other DNA sequences in the sample. The chain employs TRBV6-5 and TRBJ2-1; 10 nucleotides line up with TRBD2. The CDR3 totals 16 residues. Trimming took 0 bases from V and 7 from J; bases not matched to a gene: 6. Per germline, CDR1 MNHEY and CDR2 SVGAGI. The chain's CDR3 is CASSYSRLAGGNEQFF. CDR3 DNA: TGTGCCAGCAGTTACTCTAGACTAGCGGGTGGGAATGAGCAGTTCTTC.